Below, 16 T cell receptor beta chains from the same sample are listed, as sequenced in a study of T cell clonality in common variable immunodeficiency. The method was immunoSEQ multiplex PCR; TCRdb's version includes in-frame clones alone and lacks a portion of them. The sample shows tens of thousands of clones, no singletons; the ten largest hold 2.8%. The specimen sequenced was peripheral blood mononuclear cells. Receptors originate from a person between 18 and 75 years old in good health.

This clone was seen ten or more times. The CDR3 goes on 3 residues after the read ends, and that part is filled in from the germline J gene. The chain is built from TRBV2 and TRBJ1-1; possibly TRBD1 for D (5 bases). The CDR3 is 15 residues long. Germline V gene data show CDR1 as SNHLY and CDR2 as FYNNEI. The DNA read from the CDR3 is TGTGCCAGCAGTCCCCTTGGGTTGATGACAGTATGG. It is translated as CASSPLGLMTVW. The entire CDR3 is CASSPLGLMTVWAFF.

This clone was seen at least ten times. Sequencing ends 3 residues short of the CDR3 end; the germline J gene provides the rest. V gene TRBV5-5 combines with J gene TRBJ2-2; a possible D gene is TRBD2 (6 bases). V was shortened by 5 bases and J by 7 bases, with 6 bases between the two germline ends. This CDR3 comprises 11 residues. Germline loops: CDR1 SGHKS, CDR2 YYEKEE (reference sequence). Incomplete CDR3 DNA: TGTGCCAGCAGGGGGGGCGGGGAG. Its protein product is CASRGGGE. The whole CDR3 is CASRGGGELFF.

The table lists this clone with many counts. The read falls 3 residues short of the CDR3 end, and the missing part is taken from the germline J gene. The chain couples TRBV19 to TRBJ2-7; 9 bases are a match to TRBD1. The germline CDR1 and CDR2 sequences are LNHDA and SQIVND (reference sequence). The length of the CDR3 is 13 residues. The trim removed 5 bases at V and 5 bases at J, leaving 4 bases unmatched. CDR3 in amino acids: CASSRTGVDEQYF. The CDR3 bases that were read are TGTGCCAGTAGTCGGACAGGGGTGGACGAG.

In this sample, this clone turned up many times. The read halts 3 residues ahead of the CDR3 end, with the missing end drawn from the germline J gene. J is TRBJ2-7 and V is TRBV3-1 (or the pseudogene TRBV3-2), with no clear D. The CDR3 runs 13 residues. CDR1 is LGHDT, CDR2 YNNKEL, per germline (reference sequence). The germline V and J ends were trimmed by 1 base and 1 base, with 5 bases remaining between them. The CDR3 reads CASSQAQSYEQYF. The sequenced part of the CDR3 DNA is TGTGCCAGCAGCCAAGCCCAATCCTACGAG.

About this clone itself: The sequenced fragment ends 3 residues before the CDR3 boundary, so the rest is inferred from the germline J gene. The V gene is TRBV20-1, the J gene TRBJ2-1, with 8 bases aligning to TRBD2. V shed 1 base, J shed 7 bases, and the junction held 6 bases outside the gene matches. CDR3 size: 14 residues. The germline V gene encodes CDR1 DFQATT and CDR2 SNEGSKA (reference sequence). The sequenced part of the CDR3 DNA is TGCAGTGCTAGAGCAGTGACTAGCGTAAATGAG. This gives the protein CSARAVTSVNE. The full CDR3 sequence reads CSARAVTSVNEQFF.

This clone showed up many times. Read data end 3 residues before the CDR3 end; the end is taken from the germline J gene. The chain joins TRBV5-4 to TRBJ1-1; D perhaps matches TRBD1 (5 bases). V lost 2 bases to trimming and J lost 6 bases, with 11 bases between them. Germline V gene data show CDR1 as SGHNT and CDR2 as YYREEE (reference sequence). The CDR3 has 13 residues. CDR3 protein: CASSLAGGAEAFF. Incomplete CDR3 DNA: TGTGCCAGCAGCTTAGCGGGGGGGGCTGAA.

This clone was seen ten or more times. Partial CDR3 DNA: TGCGCCAGCAGCCAAGATCCGACAGGGGGCAATCAGCCC. Translated: CASSQDPTGGNQP. The CDR3 in full is CASSQDPTGGNQPQHF. The V and J genes are TRBV4-1 and TRBJ1-5; 8 bases line up with TRBD1. With the read ending 3 residues before the CDR3 end, the germline J gene is used to fill in that end. CDR1 is MGHRA, CDR2 YSYEKL, per germline. The CDR3 loop spans 16 amino acids. Germline trimming cut 0 bases from V and 2 bases from J; bases unmatched to any gene: 3.

This clone was observed many times. The CDR3 goes on 3 residues after the read ends, and that part is filled in from the germline J gene. The rearrangement joins TRBV15 to TRBJ2-1; 12 positions agree with TRBD2. The CDR3 length is 17 residues. Germline V gene lookup returns CDR1 LNHNV and CDR2 YYDKDF (reference sequence). With 1 base clipped from V and 9 bases from J, the junction kept 10 bases outside the gene matches. Partial CDR3 DNA: TGTGCCACCAGCAGAGCTCTAAGGACTAGCGGGGTGGTTGAG. This encodes CATSRALRTSGVVE. The whole CDR3 is CATSRALRTSGVVEQFF.

In this sample, this clone turned up many times. The sequenced fragment ends 3 residues before the CDR3 boundary, so the rest is inferred from the germline J gene. V is TRBV13 and J is TRBJ1-2; 11 bases agree with TRBD1. Germline CDR1 and CDR2: PRHDT and FYEKMQ (reference sequence). The J segment lost 3 bases and the V segment lost 4 bases, leaving 7 bases of the junction unmatched. This CDR3 is 16 amino acids long. The sequenced part of the CDR3 DNA is TGTGCCAGCAGCTCTGTCGGGGACAGGGGGTACTATGGC. Translation: CASSSVGDRGYYG. The full CDR3 sequence reads CASSSVGDRGYYGYTF.

This clone was detected many times. The read ends 3 residues shy of where the CDR3 ends; the end is completed using the germline J gene. The chain carries TRBV23-1 and TRBJ1-5; 12 positions agree with TRBD1. TRBV23-1 carries the ORF label, with uncertain function. After removal of 1 base from V and 7 bases from J, the junction contained 8 bases not matched to a gene. This CDR3 contains 17 residues. The CDR3 is CASSQWGTGGPRQPQHF. The sequenced CDR3 bases are TGCGCCAGCAGTCAATGGGGGACAGGGGGCCCGAGGCAGCCC.

This clone was seen a few times. The read stops 3 residues short of the end of the CDR3; the missing end is completed from the germline J gene. J is TRBJ2-2 and V is TRBV19; a possible D gene is TRBD1 (6 bases). The CDR3 has 14 amino acids. CDR1 is LNHDA and CDR2 is SQIVND in the germline V gene (reference sequence). Trimming pared 8 bases from V and 0 bases from J, leaving 10 bases between. The CDR3 bases that were read are TGTGCCAGTCACAGGGAGACGAACACCGGGGAG. Amino acid sequence: CASHRETNTGE. The CDR3 in its entirety is CASHRETNTGELFF.

This clone has ten or more counts. Read sequence stops 3 residues before the CDR3 end, and the germline J gene provides the missing end. V is TRBV2 and J is TRBJ1-2; D is possibly TRBD1 (5 bases). V lost 1 base and J lost 5, with 14 bases in between. This CDR3 is built from 15 residues. Germline V gives CDR1 SNHLY, CDR2 FYNNEI. CDR3 residues: CASSEGIRGSYGYTF. The CDR3 bases that were read are TGTGCCAGCAGTGAAGGGATTAGGGGATCTTATGGC.

This clone was counted many times. From the germline J gene comes the end of the CDR3, since the read stops 3 residues before it. This chain connects TRBV7-9 to TRBJ2-2, with 8 bases lining up with TRBD2. Germline loops: CDR1 SEHNR, CDR2 FQNEAQ (reference sequence). The length of the CDR3 is 13 residues. V lost 5 bases and J lost 6; bases outside the gene matches: 2. The covered CDR3 bases are TGTGCCAGCAGCCCGACTAGCGCCGGGGAG. This translates into CASSPTSAGE. The full CDR3 protein reads CASSPTSAGELFF. Full variable domain (outside the CDR3, taken from reference TRBV7-9 and TRBJ2-2): DTGVSQNPRHKITKRGQNVTFRCDPISEHNRLYWYRQTLGQGPEFLTYFQNEAQLEKSRLLSDRFSAERPKGSFSTLEIQRTEQGDSAMYLCASSPTSAGELFFGEGSRLTVL.

This clone occurred many times. CDR3 sequence reads: CASSLAGIRGRGNSAYNSPLHF. Incomplete CDR3 DNA: TGCGCCAGCAGCTTGGCGGGGATAAGGGGGCGCGGGAACTCGGCCTATAATTCACCC. The chain combines TRBV5-1 with TRBJ1-6; 7 nucleotides match TRBD1. The missing CDR3 end, 3 residues past where the read stops, is filled in from the germline J gene. The J segment lost 2 bases and the V segment lost 0 bases, leaving 20 bases of the junction unmatched. CDR1 and CDR2 (germline): SGHRS, YFSETQ. The CDR3 is 22 residues long. Combining the CDR3 with reference TRBV5-1 and TRBJ1-6 gives the whole variable domain KAGVTQTPRYLIKTRGQQVTLSCSPISGHRSVSWYQQTPGQGLQFLFEYFSETQRNKGNFPGRFSGRQFSNSRSEMNVSTLELGDSALYLCASSLAGIRGRGNSAYNSPLHFGNGTRLTVT.

This clone was recorded at least ten times. The read ends 3 residues before the CDR3 terminus; that terminus is restored from the germline J gene. Other nucleotide sequences in the sample specify the same CDR3. The gene calls are TRBV20-1 and TRBJ1-5; 8 nucleotides match TRBD1. Germline CDR1 DFQATT, CDR2 SNEGSKA (reference sequence). Trimming took 5 bases from V and 5 from J; bases not matched to a gene: 8. This CDR3 is 14 amino acids long. The covered CDR3 bases are TGCAGTGCTGGCATAGGACAGGGTGATCAGCCC. It is translated as CSAGIGQGDQP. In full, the CDR3 reads CSAGIGQGDQPQHF.

This clone was detected many times. The observed sequence ends 3 residues before the CDR3 terminus, with the missing tail filled in from the germline J gene. This rearrangement joins TRBV11-2 to TRBJ2-1; 9 positions agree with TRBD2. The CDR3 runs to 15 residues. In germline, CDR1 is SGHAT, CDR2 FQNNGV. The ends lost 2 bases at V and 6 bases at J; junction bases unmatched: 5. The CDR3 bases that were read are TGTGCCAGCAGCTTACACCCTAGCGGGATCAATGAG. This codes for CASSLHPSGINE. The full CDR3 sequence reads CASSLHPSGINEQFF.